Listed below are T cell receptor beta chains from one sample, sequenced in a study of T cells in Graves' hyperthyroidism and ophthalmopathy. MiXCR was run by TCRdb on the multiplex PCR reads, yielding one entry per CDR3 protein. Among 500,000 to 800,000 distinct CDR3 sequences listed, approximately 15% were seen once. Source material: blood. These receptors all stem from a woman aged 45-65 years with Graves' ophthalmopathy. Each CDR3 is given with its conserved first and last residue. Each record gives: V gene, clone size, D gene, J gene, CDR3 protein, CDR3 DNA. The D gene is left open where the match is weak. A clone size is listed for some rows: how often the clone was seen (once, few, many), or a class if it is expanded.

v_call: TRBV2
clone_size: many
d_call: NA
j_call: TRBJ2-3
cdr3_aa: CASSETRNTQYF
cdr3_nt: TGTGCCAGCAGTGAAACGAGGAATACGCAGTATTTT

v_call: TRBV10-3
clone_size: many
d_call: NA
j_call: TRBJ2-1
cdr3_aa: CAINPAGTPDNEQFF
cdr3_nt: TGTGCCATCAATCCCGCGGGGACCCCCGACAATGAGCAGTTCTTC

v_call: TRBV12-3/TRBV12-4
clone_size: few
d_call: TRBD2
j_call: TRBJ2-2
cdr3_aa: CASSPSGSHGGELFF
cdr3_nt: TGTGCCAGCAGCCCTAGCGGGAGTCACGGCGGGGAGCTGTTTTTT

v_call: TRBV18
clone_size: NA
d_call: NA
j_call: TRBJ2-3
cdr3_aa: CASSPRRQSTDTQYF
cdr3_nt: TGTGCCAGCTCACCAAGGAGACAGTCCACAGATACGCAGTATTTT

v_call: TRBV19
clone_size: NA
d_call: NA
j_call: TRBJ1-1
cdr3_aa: CASSILWVQTDTEAFF
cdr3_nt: TGTGCCAGTAGTATATTGTGGGTTCAGACGGACACTGAAGCTTTCTTT

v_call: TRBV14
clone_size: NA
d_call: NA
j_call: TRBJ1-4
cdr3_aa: CASSQGATNEKLFF
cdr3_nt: TGTGCCAGCAGCCAAGGAGCTACTAATGAAAAACTGTTTTTT

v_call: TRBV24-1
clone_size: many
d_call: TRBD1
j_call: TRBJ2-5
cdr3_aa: CATSGGRGETQYF
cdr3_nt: TGTGCCACCAGTGGGGGCAGGGGGGAGACCCAGTACTTC

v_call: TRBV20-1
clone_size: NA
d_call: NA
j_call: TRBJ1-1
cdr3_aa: CSARRPGWTEAFF
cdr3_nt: TGCAGTGCTAGGCGCCCGGGCTGGACTGAAGCTTTCTTT

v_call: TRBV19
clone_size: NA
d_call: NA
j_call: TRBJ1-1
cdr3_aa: CASSILKNTEAFF
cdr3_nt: TGTGCCAGTAGTATACTGAAAAACACTGAAGCTTTCTTT

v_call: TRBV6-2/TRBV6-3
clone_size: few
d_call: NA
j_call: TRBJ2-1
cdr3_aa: CASREQNTYNEQFF
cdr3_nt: TGTGCCAGCAGGGAACAAAATACCTACAATGAGCAGTTCTTC

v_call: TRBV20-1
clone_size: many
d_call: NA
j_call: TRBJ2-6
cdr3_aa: CSARDFGGGGANVLTF
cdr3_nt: TGCAGTGCTAGAGATTTTGGGGGTGGTGGGGCCAACGTCCTGACTTTC

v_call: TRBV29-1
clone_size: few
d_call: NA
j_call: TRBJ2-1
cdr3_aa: CSVGAGWESSYNEQFF
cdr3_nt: TGCAGCGTTGGTGCAGGGTGGGAGAGCTCCTACAATGAGCAGTTCTTC

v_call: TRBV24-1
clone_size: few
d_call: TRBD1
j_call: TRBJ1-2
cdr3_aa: CATSDNGQANYGYTF
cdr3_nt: TGTGCCACCAGTGACAACGGACAGGCTAACTATGGCTACACCTTC

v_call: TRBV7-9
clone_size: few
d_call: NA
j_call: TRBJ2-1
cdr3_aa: CAIPEGAEAYNEQFF
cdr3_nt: TGTGCCATACCCGAAGGGGCGGAGGCCTACAATGAGCAGTTCTTC

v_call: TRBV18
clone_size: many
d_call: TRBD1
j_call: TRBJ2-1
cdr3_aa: CASSQGQGINEQFF
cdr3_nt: TGTGCCAGCTCACAAGGACAGGGGATCAATGAGCAGTTCTTC

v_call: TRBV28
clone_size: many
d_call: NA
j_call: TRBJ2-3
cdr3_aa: CASSSGMRTDTQYF
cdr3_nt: TGTGCCAGCAGTTCCGGGATGCGCACAGATACGCAGTATTTT

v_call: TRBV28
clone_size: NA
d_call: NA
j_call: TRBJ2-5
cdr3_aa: CASSPGPQPETQYF
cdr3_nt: TGTGCCAGCAGTCCCGGCCCCCAACCGGAGACCCAGTACTTC

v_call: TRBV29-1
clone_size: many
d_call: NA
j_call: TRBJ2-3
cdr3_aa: CSDSSGSMGDTQYF
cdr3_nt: TGCAGCGACTCCTCCGGATCAATGGGAGATACGCAGTATTTT

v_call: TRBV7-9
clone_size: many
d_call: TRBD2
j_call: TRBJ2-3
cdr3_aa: CASSLAPAGVRTDTQYF
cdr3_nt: TGTGCCAGCAGCTTAGCCCCAGCGGGAGTCCGCACAGATACGCAGTATTTT

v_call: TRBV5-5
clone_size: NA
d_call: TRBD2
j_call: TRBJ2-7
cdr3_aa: CASSLYAGVGCEQYF
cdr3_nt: TGTGCCAGCAGCTTGTATGCGGGAGTAGGCTGCGAGCAGTACTTC

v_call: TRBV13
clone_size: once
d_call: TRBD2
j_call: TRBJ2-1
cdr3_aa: CASSLVSGSRNEQFF
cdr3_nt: TGTGCCAGCAGCTTAGTGAGCGGGAGTCGGAATGAGCAGTTCTTC

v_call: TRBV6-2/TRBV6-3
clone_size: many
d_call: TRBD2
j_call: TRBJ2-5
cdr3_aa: CASSSSGIAETQYF
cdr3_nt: TGTGCCAGCAGTTCCAGCGGGATAGCAGAGACCCAGTACTTC

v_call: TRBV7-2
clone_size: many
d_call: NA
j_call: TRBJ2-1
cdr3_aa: CASSSGLDINEQFF
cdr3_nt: TGTGCCAGCAGCTCGGGACTGGATATAAATGAGCAGTTCTTC

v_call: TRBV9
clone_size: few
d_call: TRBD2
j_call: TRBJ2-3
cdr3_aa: CASSVGSGQDTQYF
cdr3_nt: TGTGCCAGCAGCGTAGGTAGCGGGCAAGATACGCAGTATTTT

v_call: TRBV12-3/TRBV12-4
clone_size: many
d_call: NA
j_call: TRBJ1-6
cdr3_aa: CASSYRAAGSPLHF
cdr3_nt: TGTGCCAGCAGTTACCGGGCCGCTGGTTCACCCCTCCACTTT

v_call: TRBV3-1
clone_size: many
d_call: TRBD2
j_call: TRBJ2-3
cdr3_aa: CASSPGLAGLNTQYF
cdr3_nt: TGTGCCAGCAGCCCGGGACTAGCGGGATTAAATACGCAGTATTTT

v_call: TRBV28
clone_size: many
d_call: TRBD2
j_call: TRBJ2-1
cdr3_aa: CASTLITSGRDNEQFF
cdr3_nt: TGTGCCAGCACCTTAATAACTAGCGGGAGGGACAATGAGCAGTTCTTC